Following are 18 T cell receptor beta chains from one sample sequenced in a study of T cells in Graves' hyperthyroidism and ophthalmopathy. What was amplified from RNA transcripts were TCR beta CDR3 regions. HTBI primers drove first-round RT-PCR of the TCR CDR3. TCRdb ran MiXCR on the multiplex PCR reads and lists one entry per CDR3 protein. Among a few hundred thousand distinct CDR3 sequences listed, approximately 25% were seen once. The sequencing input was blood. The receptors originated from a man in his forties or fifties with Graves' hyperthyroidism.

This clonotype was detected a few times. This chain joins TRBV27 and TRBJ2-7; 8 bases align to TRBD1. In germline, CDR1 is MNHEY, CDR2 SMNVEV (reference sequence). Trimming removed 3 bases from V and 2 bases from J; junction bases left unmatched: 12. This CDR3 spans 17 amino acids. The CDR3: CASSLEVPDRATYEQYF. The CDR3 nucleotides are TGTGCCAGCAGTTTGGAAGTCCCGGACAGGGCGACCTACGAGCAGTACTTC.

The CDR3 region has the DNA TGCGCCAGCAGCCCGGATCCCGGGACAGAAGCGAACACCGGGGAGCTGTTTTTT. Its protein product is CASSPDPGTEANTGELFF. V and J are TRBV5-1 and TRBJ2-2, with 7 bases aligning to TRBD1. Looked up from germline, CDR1 is SGHRS and CDR2 is YFSETQ. The V gene end was trimmed by 4 bases and the J gene end by 0 bases; junction bases not matched to a gene: 12. The CDR3 totals 18 residues.

This clonotype came up many times. The chain recombines TRBV2 with TRBJ2-5; 7 positions match TRBD2. From germline, CDR1 is SNHLY and CDR2 FYNNEI. The CDR3 length is 14 residues. The ends lost 7 bases at V and 0 bases at J; junction bases unmatched: 5. The CDR3 region is CASKLLADQETQYF. In DNA, the CDR3 is TGTGCCAGCAAGCTCCTAGCGGACCAAGAGACCCAGTACTTC.

The chain joins TRBV12-3 or TRBV12-4 to TRBJ1-2; no clear D. Trimming cost V 2 bases and J 8 bases, with 9 bases left between them. The CDR3 is made up of 12 amino acids. The CDR3 sequence is CASSLQARGYTF. The DNA for the CDR3 is TGTGCCAGCAGTTTACAGGCGCGGGGCTACACCTTC.

This clonotype came up many times. J is TRBJ2-1 and V is TRBV3-1, with D possibly being TRBD1 or TRBD2 (5 bases each). The CDR3 spans 13 residues. Trimming stripped 5 bases from V and 3 bases from J, with 8 bases between. Looked up from germline, CDR1 is LGHDT and CDR2 is YNNKEL (reference sequence). The CDR3 DNA follows: TGTGCCAGCAGCGTGGGGGACTACAATGAGCAGTTCTTC. Its translation: CASSVGDYNEQFF.

This clonotype was picked up a small number of times. The J gene is TRBJ2-1, the V gene TRBV11-2; TRBD2 matches at 9 bases. With V trimmed by 5 bases and J by 7 bases, 12 bases remained unmatched. This CDR3 has 16 amino acids. Per germline, CDR1 SGHAT and CDR2 FQNNGV. CDR3 amino acids: CASSRGGAGRANEQFF. DNA of the CDR3: TGTGCCAGCAGCCGCGGGGGGGCAGGGAGGGCGAATGAGCAGTTCTTC. The full variable domain, rest sourced from reference TRBV11-2 and TRBJ2-1, is EAGVAQSPRYKIIEKRQSVAFWCNPISGHATLYWYQQILGQGPKLLIQFQNNGVVDDSQLPKDRFSAERLKGVDSTLKIQPAKLEDSAVYLCASSRGGAGRANEQFFGPGTRLTVL.

The CDR3 loop reads CASSRQTTDTQYF. The CDR3 bases are TGTGCCAGCAGTCGACAGACCACAGATACGCAGTATTTT. This chain joins TRBV6-1 and TRBJ2-3, with D tentatively TRBD1 (5 bases). V shed 5 bases and J shed 2 bases, with 8 bases lying between them. The CDR3 runs 13 residues. The V gene's germline CDR1 is MNHNS and CDR2 SASEGT.

At least ten counts were recorded for this clonotype. The chain carries TRBV7-3 and TRBJ2-3; possible D gene TRBD2, 6 bases. Trimming took off 5 bases at V and 2 bases at J, with 14 bases between the two ends. From germline, CDR1 is SGHTA and CDR2 FQGTGA. The CDR3 is made up of 15 amino acids. The CDR3: CASSTRLGDTDTQYF. CDR3 nucleotides: TGTGCCAGCAGCACCCGACTAGGCGACACAGATACGCAGTATTTT.

This clonotype was found a few times. This chain links TRBV18 with TRBJ2-7, with D perhaps matching TRBD1 or TRBD2 (5 bases each). The CDR3 contains 15 residues. Trimming removed 4 bases at V and 3 bases at J, with 16 bases between. CDR1 is KGHSH and CDR2 is LQKENI in the germline V gene. The CDR3 DNA reads TGTGCCAGCTCACTTGGGACGGTTTATATCTACGAGCAGTACTTC. Residues: CASSLGTVYIYEQYF.

The genes are TRBV7-3 and TRBJ2-1; 11 bases map to TRBD2. V was pared by 0 bases and J by 12 bases, with 7 bases of the junction left unmatched. The CDR3 length is 15 residues. Germline CDR1 and CDR2: SGHTA and FQGTGA. CDR3 amino acids: CASSLTFTSGSRQFF. The CDR3 DNA reads as TGTGCCAGCAGCTTAACGTTTACTAGCGGGAGTCGGCAGTTCTTC.

The rearrangement uses TRBV12-3 or TRBV12-4 and TRBJ2-5, with 9 bases that match TRBD2. The CDR3 extends over 14 amino acids. V was clipped by 7 bases and J by 5 bases; unmatched bases: 8. CDR3 residues: CASNEAGGDETQYF. In DNA, the CDR3 is TGTGCCAGCAACGAGGCGGGAGGGGATGAGACCCAGTACTTC.

The chain employs TRBV6-1 and TRBJ1-5; TRBD1 matches 8 bases. The CDR3 loop spans 15 amino acids. The germline gives CDR1 MNHNS, CDR2 SASEGT. J lost 7 bases, V lost 6 bases, and 11 bases had no gene match. The DNA of the CDR3 is TGTGCCAGCAGGTATAGCAGGGGGCGCCGGCAGCCCCAGCATTTT. Its protein product is CASRYSRGRRQPQHF.

The chain recombines TRBV19 with TRBJ2-1; D possibly corresponds to TRBD2 (7 bases). The length of the CDR3 is 14 residues. Trimming left V 4 bases short and J 6 bases short, with 13 bases between. Germline CDR1 reads LNHDA; CDR2 reads SQIVND (reference sequence). CDR3 coding DNA: TGTGCCAGTAGTACCCTGGGGGGGCGCAATGAGCAGTTCTTC. This encodes CASSTLGGRNEQFF.

V and J are TRBV2 and TRBJ2-2; TRBD2 agrees at 10 bases. CDR1 is SNHLY and CDR2 is FYNNEI in the germline V gene. This CDR3 has 15 residues. Germline trimming cut 6 bases from V and 4 bases from J; bases unmatched to any gene: 5. CDR3 loop: CASRQAGGPTGELFF. CDR3 DNA: TGTGCCAGCAGGCAAGCGGGAGGGCCCACCGGGGAGCTGTTTTTT.

This rearrangement joins TRBV27 to TRBJ2-7; D unclear. Germline lookup yields CDR1 MNHEY and CDR2 SMNVEV (reference sequence). Deletions cut 2 bases from V and 0 bases from J, with 8 bases between. CDR3 size: 14 residues. The DNA of the CDR3 is TGTGCCAGCAGTTTAGAGGCGTTCTCCTACGAGCAGTACTTC. It codes for CASSLEAFSYEQYF.

This clonotype was counted ten times or more. The chain joins TRBV6-1 to TRBJ1-1; TRBD1 matches at 8 bases. This CDR3 has 14 amino acids. Unmatched junction bases numbered 6, after V lost 8 bases and J lost 1 base. CDR1 is MNHNS, CDR2 SASEGT, per germline. CDR3 in amino acids: CASGTGLWNTEAFF. Here the CDR3 DNA reads TGTGCCAGCGGGACAGGATTATGGAACACTGAAGCTTTCTTT.

This clonotype was detected ten times or more. The chain uses TRBV6-1 and TRBJ1-2; tentative D call: TRBD1 (6 bases). V was trimmed by 3 bases and J by 3 bases, leaving 14 bases between them. Germline V gene data show CDR1 as MNHNS and CDR2 as SASEGT. This CDR3 is 15 amino acids long. In nucleotides, the CDR3 is TGTGCCAGCAGTGAGCAGTCGGGGGCCCACTATGGCTACACCTTC. Its protein product is CASSEQSGAHYGYTF.

J is TRBJ2-7 and V is TRBV5-1; 8 bases are a match to TRBD1. CDR3 length: 14 amino acids. Germline CDR1 and CDR2: SGHRS and YFSETQ. V gave up 4 bases and J gave up 4 bases; unmatched junction bases: 7. The CDR3 reads CASSAGQGGYEQYF. The CDR3 coding sequence is TGCGCCAGCAGCGCCGGACAGGGCGGTTACGAGCAGTACTTC. Full variable domain (missing parts from reference TRBV5-1 and TRBJ2-7): KAGVTQTPRYLIKTRGQQVTLSCSPISGHRSVSWYQQTPGQGLQFLFEYFSETQRNKGNFPGRFSGRQFSNSRSEMNVSTLELGDSALYLCASSAGQGGYEQYFGPGTRLTVT.